A selection of T cell receptor beta chains follows, all from one sample in a study of cytomegalovirus exposure and HLA in healthy donors. Sequencing was performed with immunoSEQ multiplex PCR; in TCRdb, only in-frame clones are kept and a portion is missing. The sample lists about 120,000 clones; over 65% were seen once. The sequencing input was PBMCs. These receptors originate from a man aged 35 to 55 in good health and CMV-seropositive. The CDR3 runs from the conserved cysteine through the conserved F or W. The D gene is left open where the match is weak. Rows give clone size only sometimes, using once, few, many, or a class for an expanded clone.

>few|TRBD2|TRBJ2-1|TRBV25-1
TGTGCCAGCAGTGAACATCCTAGCGGGATATCCTACAATGAGCAGTTCTTC
CASSEHPSGISYNEQFF
>once|-|TRBJ2-3|TRBV18
TGTGCCAGCTCACCACCTAGGGGGAGCGAAGGCACAGATACGCAGTATTTT
CASSPPRGSEGTDTQYF
>once|TRBD1|TRBJ2-7|TRBV11-3
TGTGCCAGCAGCCCAGACGCGGACAGGGGAAGGGACGAGCAGTACTTC
CASSPDADRGRDEQYF
>-|TRBD2|TRBJ2-1|TRBV7-2
TGTGCCAGCAGCACTCAAACGGGGGGAGTCGGGGAGCAGTTCTTC
CASSTQTGGVGEQFF
>-|-|TRBJ2-7|TRBV6-1
TGTGCCAGCAGTGCCCCTGACTACGAGCAGTACTTC
CASSAPDYEQYF
>-|-|TRBJ1-3|TRBV28
TGTGCCAGCAGTTTACAAAGAGGAGTCAGCTCTGGAAACACCATATATTTT
CASSLQRGVSSGNTIYF
>-|-|TRBJ2-7|TRBV11-2
TGTGCCAGCAGCTTTAGGCCAGGGAATCCCTACGAGCAGTACTTC
CASSFRPGNPYEQYF
>once|TRBD2|TRBJ2-3|TRBV4-1
TGCGCCAGCAGCCACTCACTAGCGGGAGTGACAGATACGCAGTATTTT
CASSHSLAGVTDTQYF
>-|TRBD2|TRBJ2-1|TRBV27
TGTGCCAGCAGTTTAGTCCGGGAGGTTGACAATGAGCAGTTCTTC
CASSLVREVDNEQFF
>-|TRBD1|TRBJ2-1|TRBV2
TGTGCCAGCAGCGCACAGGGGATGAATGAGCAGTTCTTC
CASSAQGMNEQFF
>once|TRBD1|TRBJ2-2|TRBV19
TGTGCCAGTAGTAACCGACAGGGTACGAACACCGGGGAGCTGTTTTTT
CASSNRQGTNTGELFF
>-|TRBD1|TRBJ1-4|TRBV4-2
TGTGCCAGCAGCTTGGACAGGGGCCTTAATGAAAAACTGTTTTTT
CASSLDRGLNEKLFF
>few|TRBD2|TRBJ2-7|TRBV27
TGTGCCAGCAGCCTAGCGGAGGTTTCCTACGAGCAGTACTTC
CASSLAEVSYEQYF
>few|TRBD1|TRBJ2-1|TRBV10-3
TGTGCCATCAGTGAGTCACAGGGGACCTACAATGAGCAGTTCTTC
CAISESQGTYNEQFF
>-|TRBD1|TRBJ1-2|TRBV11-2
TGTGCCAGCAGCACCGACAGGGCCGCTAACTATGGCTACACCTTC
CASSTDRAANYGYTF
>-|TRBD1|TRBJ1-3|TRBV5-1
TGCGCCAGCAGCCTGGACAGGGGGCTTGGAAACACCATATATTTT
CASSLDRGLGNTIYF
>-|-|TRBJ1-2|TRBV7-2
TGTGCCAGCAGCTCTTCCCGACAGAGGAACTATGGCTACACCTTC
CASSSSRQRNYGYTF
>-|TRBD1|TRBJ2-3|TRBV5-4
TGTGCCAGCAGCCCGGGACAGGTCACAGATACGCAGTATTTT
CASSPGQVTDTQYF
>-|TRBD2|TRBJ2-2|TRBV5-8
TGTGCCAGCAGCCGGGGGGACCTCACGGCCGGGGAGCTGTTTTTT
CASSRGDLTAGELFF
>-|-|TRBJ2-7|TRBV4-2
TGTGCCAGCAGCCAAGGGCCAGGCGAGCAGTACTTC
CASSQGPGEQYF
>-|-|TRBJ1-6|TRBV30
TGTGCCTGGAGCAGTCTTAATTCACCCCTCCACTTT
CAWSSLNSPLHF
>-|-|TRBJ1-2|TRBV23-1
TGCGCCAGCAGCAAGAAACTTAACTATGGCTACACCTTC
CASSKKLNYGYTF
>-|-|TRBJ2-7|TRBV5-5
TGTGCCAGCCAGCTTGGAGCGCGAGAGCAGTACTTC
CASQLGAREQYF
>-|-|TRBJ2-5|TRBV6-5
TGTGCCAGCAGTTGGGGGCCGTCAGGGCCCCAGTACTTC
CASSWGPSGPQYF
>-|TRBD1|TRBJ2-1|TRBV6-5
TGTGCCAGCAGTTCTACAGGGGGGTCTTACAATGAGCAGTTCTTC
CASSSTGGSYNEQFF
>-|-|TRBJ2-3|TRBV7-6
TGTGCCAGCAGCTTAGCGCGGACAGATACGCAGTATTTT
CASSLARTDTQYF
>-|-|TRBJ1-1|TRBV10-1
TGCGCCAGCAGAAACAACAGGAACACTGAAGCTTTCTTT
CASRNNRNTEAFF
>-|TRBD2|TRBJ2-3|TRBV14
TGTGCCAGCAGCCCCTGGACTAGCGGGAGGAGCTCAGATACGCAGTATTTT
CASSPWTSGRSSDTQYF
>-|TRBD2|TRBJ2-1|TRBV4-3
TGCGCCAGCAGCCCTCAAGCGGGGAGGACCTACAATGAGCAGTTCTTC
CASSPQAGRTYNEQFF
>-|-|TRBJ1-2|TRBV27
TGTGCCAGCAGTTCCCAATCCAGGGACTTGGGGTATGGCTACACCTTC
CASSSQSRDLGYGYTF
>-|-|TRBJ1-1|TRBV6-1
TGTGCCAGCAGTGAAGTTGGGCGCAAGGCTTTCTTT
CASSEVGRKAFF
>-|TRBD2|TRBJ2-5|TRBV19
TGTGCCAGTTCACTAGCGGGAGTAGAGACCCAGTACTTC
CASSLAGVETQYF
>-|-|TRBJ1-1|TRBV5-4
TGTGCCAGCAGCTCCGGGGGGGGGTACACTGAAGCTTTCTTT
CASSSGGGYTEAFF
>-|-|TRBJ2-7|TRBV27
TGTGCCAGCAGTTCTTCCTACGAGCAGTACTTC
CASSSSYEQYF
>-|-|TRBJ2-3|TRBV4-1
TGCGCCAGCAGCCAAGATGCGGGGGCGGGTGAGGATACGCAGTATTTT
CASSQDAGAGEDTQYF
>-|TRBD2|TRBJ2-7|TRBV11-2
TGTGCCAGCAGCCCCCGTCCGGGACTAGCGACCTACGAGCAGTACTTC
CASSPRPGLATYEQYF
>-|-|TRBJ1-2|TRBV6-1
TGTGCCAGCAGGGCGGGTCCCTATGGCTACACCTTC
CASRAGPYGYTF
>-|TRBD2|TRBJ2-1|TRBV28
TGTGCCAGCAGTTTCCCCTCCGGGACTAGCGGGAGTGTACCCTACAATGAGCAGTTCTTC
CASSFPSGTSGSVPYNEQFF
>once|TRBD2|TRBJ2-7|TRBV2
TGTGCCAGCGCCCCACGGGGGGTGCCCTACGAGCAGTACTTC
CASAPRGVPYEQYF
>few|TRBD1|TRBJ2-7|TRBV6-1
TGTGCCAGCAGTGAAAACACAGGGGGCACTCAGCAGTACTTC
CASSENTGGTQQYF
>-|TRBD1|TRBJ1-1|TRBV7-8
TGTGCCAGCAGCACTCGACAGGGTGAAGCTTTCTTT
CASSTRQGEAFF